This record concerns one T cell receptor (beta chain) sequence. The data stem from a study of blood T cell repertoires in COVID-19. In the authors' workflow: How many nucleated cells were present was estimated from reference gene primer amplification. Method: immunoSEQ multiplex PCR; TCRdb's copy keeps in-frame clones and lacks some. Clonal size and the V and J genes are those of that table, whereas D and trimming came from the DNA. The sample includes about 380,000 clones, about four fifths seen only once; the top ten take 1.1%. Sequences were obtained from peripheral blood. The origin of this receptor is a human donor with acute or convalescent COVID-19. The donor label of this sample is uncertain.

CDR3 nucleotides: TGTGCCAGCAGCGGGCGGGGGGCGCAAAACAATGAGCAGTTCTTC. This sequence encodes CASSGRGAQNNEQFF. This chain connects TRBV11-3 to TRBJ2-1; TRBD2 aligns across 8 bases. With V trimmed by 5 bases and J by 5 bases, 8 bases remained unmatched. The germline gives CDR1 SGHNT, CDR2 YENEEA. CDR3 length equals 15 residues.